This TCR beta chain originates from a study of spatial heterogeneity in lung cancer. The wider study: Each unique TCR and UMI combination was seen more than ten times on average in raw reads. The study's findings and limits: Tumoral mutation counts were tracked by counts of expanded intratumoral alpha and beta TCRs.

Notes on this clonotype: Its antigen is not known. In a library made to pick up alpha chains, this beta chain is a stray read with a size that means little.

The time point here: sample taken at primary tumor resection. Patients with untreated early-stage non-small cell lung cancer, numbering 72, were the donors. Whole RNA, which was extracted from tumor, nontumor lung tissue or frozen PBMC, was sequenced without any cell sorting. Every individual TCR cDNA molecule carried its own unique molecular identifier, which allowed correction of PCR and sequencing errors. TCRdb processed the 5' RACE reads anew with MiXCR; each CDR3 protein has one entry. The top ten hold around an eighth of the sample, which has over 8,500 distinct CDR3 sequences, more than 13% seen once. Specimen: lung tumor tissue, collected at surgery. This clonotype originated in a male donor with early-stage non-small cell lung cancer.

The CDR3 loop is CSARERREQETQYF. Here the CDR3 DNA reads TGCAGTGCTAGAGAACGGAGGGAGCAAGAGACCCAGTACTTC. This chain joins TRBV20-1 and TRBJ2-5, with D possibly being TRBD2 (6 bases). Trimming removed 0 bases at V and 2 bases at J, with 10 bases between. Per germline, CDR1 DFQATT and CDR2 SNEGSKA (reference sequence). This CDR3 region has 14 residues.